This T cell receptor (beta chain) was obtained from a study of shared clonotypes between healthy human individuals. Study details: Per donor, CD8 memory used one plate, CD8 naive used two, CD4 memory used three and CD4 naive used three.

The study, taken as a whole, reports: Sharing across a few donors was seen in 4% to 5% of naive CD4 clonotypes. The low donor count limited represented genetic and exposure-history diversity.

CD8 cells classed as naive were CD45RO-negative and positively selected for CCR7, excluding terminally differentiated effector memory CD45RA+ cells. Germline loops: CDR1 LNHDA, CDR2 SQIVND (reference sequence). The CDR3 length is 14 residues. V gave up 10 bases and J gave up 2 bases, with 18 bases separating them. Regarding this clone: Its antigen is currently unknown.

Deep-level assay runs were performed. Using immunoSEQ multiplex PCR, the repertoire was profiled, and TCRdb retains in-frame clones only, with some absent. In the table there are approximately 600,000 clones, 95% of which are singletons. What was sequenced was naive CD8+ T cells sorted from blood. This chain links TRBV19 with TRBJ2-7; the D gene could be TRBD1 or TRBD2 (6 bases each). The receptor comes from a woman aged 30 to 39 in good health. CDR3: CATSPRDTAYEQYF. As DNA, the CDR3 is TGTGCCACCTCACCGCGGGACACCGCCTACGAGCAGTACTTC.